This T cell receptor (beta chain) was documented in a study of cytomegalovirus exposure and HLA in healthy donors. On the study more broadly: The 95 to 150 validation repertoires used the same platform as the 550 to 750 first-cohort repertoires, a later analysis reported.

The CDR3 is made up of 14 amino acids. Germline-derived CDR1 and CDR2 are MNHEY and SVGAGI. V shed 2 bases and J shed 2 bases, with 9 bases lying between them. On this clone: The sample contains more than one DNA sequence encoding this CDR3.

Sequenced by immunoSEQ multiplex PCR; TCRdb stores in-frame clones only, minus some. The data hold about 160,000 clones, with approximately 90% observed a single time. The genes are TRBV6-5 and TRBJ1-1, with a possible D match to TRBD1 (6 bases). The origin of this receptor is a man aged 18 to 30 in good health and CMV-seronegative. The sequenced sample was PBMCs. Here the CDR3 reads CASSYRTENTEAFF. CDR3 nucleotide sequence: TGTGCCAGCAGTTACCGGACAGAAAACACTGAAGCTTTCTTT.